Each of the 16 T cell receptor beta chains below was sequenced from the same sample in a study of immune characterization of retroperitoneal liposarcoma. TCRdb re-analysed the PCR reads in MiXCR, keeping a single row per CDR3 protein. This table holds around 13,000 distinct CDR3 sequences, over 45% found once. The sequenced sample consisted of tumor tissue. The receptors here all came from a female donor with retroperitoneal liposarcoma.

The chain is built from TRBV12-3 or TRBV12-4 and TRBJ2-5; D might be TRBD1 (5 bases). The V gene lost 4 bases and the J gene lost 0 bases, with 18 bases spanning the gap. This CDR3 is built from 17 residues. This chain's CDR3 is CASSSSWGQGDQETQYF. Here the CDR3 DNA reads TGTGCCAGCAGTTCCTCTTGGGGCCAGGGTGACCAAGAGACCCAGTACTTC.

The genes are TRBV5-3 and TRBJ2-3; D is unresolved. TRBV5-3 is an open reading frame whose function is uncertain. CDR3 length: 15 residues. The germline V and J ends were trimmed by 8 bases and 0 bases, with 16 bases remaining between them. The CDR3 nucleotides are TGTGCCAGCAGCAGGCCTGGGGTTAGCACAGATACGCAGTATTTT. Amino acid sequence: CASSRPGVSTDTQYF.

The chain recombines TRBV24-1 with TRBJ2-1, with no clear D. The J call may be incorrect, as the DNA end agrees better with TRBJ2-7. The CDR3 has 12 amino acids. CDR1 is KGHDR, CDR2 SFDVKD, per germline. Written as DNA, the CDR3 is TGTGCCACCAGTGATGGGGAATCGTGGCAGTACTTC. Its translation is CATSDGESWQYF.

The chain joins TRBV12-3 or TRBV12-4 to TRBJ2-1; TRBD1 agrees at 8 bases. Gene TRBJ2-7 matches the end of the DNA better, so the J call may be wrong. The CDR3 totals 14 residues. The CDR3 sequence: CASSSPGQADEQYF. CDR3 in DNA: TGTGCCAGCAGTTCGCCGGGACAGGCGGACGAGCAGTACTTC.

The rearrangement uses TRBV12-3 or TRBV12-4 and TRBJ1-3, with a possible D match to TRBD1 (5 bases). Trimming took off 1 base at V and 8 bases at J, with 12 bases between the two ends. The CDR3 contains 14 residues. The CDR3 reads CASSLDSRGHTIYF. The CDR3 nucleotides are TGTGCCAGCAGTTTAGACTCAAGGGGTCACACCATATATTTT.

V is TRBV6-1 and J is TRBJ2-7, with no clear D. The germline gives CDR1 MNHNS, CDR2 SASEGT. Trimming removed 3 bases at V and 13 bases at J, with 16 bases between. The CDR3 runs 12 residues. Here the CDR3 DNA reads TGTGCCAGCAGTGATATTCCGACCGCGCCTTACTTC. Translation: CASSDIPTAPYF.

This chain links TRBV10-2 with TRBJ2-3; perhaps D is TRBD1 or TRBD2 (5 bases each). Germline V lookup: CDR1 WSHSY, CDR2 SAAADI. This CDR3 comprises 15 residues. Trimming took off 5 bases at V and 2 bases at J, with 14 bases between the two ends. CDR3 sequence reads: CASSTTGRYTDTQYF. The DNA for the CDR3 is TGCGCCAGCAGTACGACGGGACGGTACACAGATACGCAGTATTTT.

The table lists this clonotype with many counts. The V gene is TRBV6-1, the J gene TRBJ2-5; 9 nucleotides match TRBD2. CDR1 is MNHNS and CDR2 is SASEGT in the germline V gene. The CDR3 has 15 amino acids. After removal of 1 base from V and 5 bases from J, the junction contained 5 bases not matched to a gene. Here the CDR3 DNA reads TGTGCCAGCAGTGAAGAGGCTAGCGGGGCGGAGACCCAGTACTTC. Protein product: CASSEEASGAETQYF.

V is TRBV6-8 and J is TRBJ1-2; tentative D call: TRBD1 (6 bases). Germline values: CDR1 MNHGY, CDR2 SAAAGT. Between the trimmed V and J ends, which lost 6 bases and 10 bases, there was a span of 21 bases. This CDR3 comprises 14 residues. CDR3 DNA: TGTGCCAGCAGAACCGCCGGGACATCCGATTACTACACCTTC. This gives the protein CASRTAGTSDYYTF.

V and J are TRBV27 and TRBJ2-2; possibly TRBD1 for D (6 bases). Trimming took 5 bases from V and 8 from J, leaving 12 bases between them. Germline V gene lookup returns CDR1 MNHEY and CDR2 SMNVEV (reference sequence). This CDR3 comprises 13 residues. CDR3 DNA: TGTGCCAGCAGTCCACAGGGTACTGGGGAGCTGTTTTTT. This encodes CASSPQGTGELFF.

This chain joins TRBV6-6 and TRBJ1-2; TRBD1 matches at 9 bases. Germline values: CDR1 MNHNY, CDR2 SVGAGI (reference sequence). V gave up 2 bases and J gave up 8 bases; unmatched junction bases: 6. The CDR3 spans 14 residues. This CDR3 is CASSYETGGGGYTF. The CDR3 region has the DNA TGTGCCAGCAGTTACGAGACAGGGGGTGGGGGCTACACCTTC.

The gene calls are TRBV6-1 and TRBJ2-4; no reliable D call. The CDR3 spans 15 residues. Germline values: CDR1 MNHNS, CDR2 SASEGT. Trimming shortened V by 4 bases and J by 0 bases, and 10 bases separated the two germline ends. CDR3 protein: CASSARMGAKNIQYF. CDR3 nucleotide sequence: TGTGCCAGCAGTGCCCGGATGGGAGCCAAAAACATTCAGTACTTC.

This chain connects TRBV11-3 to TRBJ2-3; D not resolved. Matching the DNA end better, TRBJ2-7 makes the J call doubtful. This CDR3 region has 14 residues. Germline-derived CDR1 and CDR2 are SGHNT and YENEEA. CDR3 amino acids: CASSLDDNFDEQYF. The CDR3 DNA follows: TGTGCCAGCAGCTTAGATGATAACTTCGACGAGCAGTACTTC.

Here the CDR3 reads CATAGTGETQYF. For the CDR3, the DNA is TGTGCCACCGCGGGGACAGGGGAGACCCAGTACTTC. The chain recombines TRBV6-1 with TRBJ2-5; 9 bases fit TRBD1. Trimming removed 10 bases from V and 5 bases from J; junction bases left unmatched: 5. Germline-derived CDR1 and CDR2 are MNHNS and SASEGT. The CDR3 length is 12 residues.

This clonotype was found once. CDR3 coding DNA: TGTGCCAGCAGCTTAGACCCGGCAGGGACAAGGGGGGACAATGAGCAGTTCTTC. This translates into CASSLDPAGTRGDNEQFF. The chain couples TRBV7-2 to TRBJ2-1; the D call may be TRBD1 or TRBD2 (6 bases each). The CDR3 totals 18 residues. Germline CDR1 SGHTA, CDR2 FQGNSA. The germline V and J ends were trimmed by 1 base and 5 bases, with 21 bases remaining between them.

This clonotype was seen many times. This sequence may be a read error, since a much larger clone differs from it by one base. The V gene is TRBV6-1, the J gene TRBJ2-1; 7 bases match TRBD2. CDR1 and CDR2 (germline): MNHNS, SASEGT. The CDR3 length is 14 residues. Losses at the gene ends were 5 bases for V and 13 bases for J; bases not matched to a gene: 14. The CDR3 here is CASSSGIAKNIQFF. The CDR3 nucleotides are TGTGCCAGCAGTAGCGGGATAGCCAAAAACATTCAGTTCTTC.